The TCR beta chain under discussion was sequenced for a study of blood T cell repertoires in COVID-19. Using immunoSEQ multiplex PCR, the repertoire was profiled, and TCRdb retains in-frame clones only, with some absent. The sample carries fewer than 400,000 clones, approximately 91% recorded once. The study assigned cohorts using participant-reported clinical history. Cohort 3 recovered donors had two negative PCRs, clearance, or symptom resolution. Germline CDR1 and CDR2: SGHRS and YFSETQ. The CDR3 spans 14 residues. The V and J ends lost 4 bases and 0 bases, in that order; junction bases with no gene match: 3.

The sequencing input was PBMCs or T cells enriched from blood (not recorded which). V is TRBV5-1 and J is TRBJ1-1, with 7 nucleotides matching TRBD1. The clonotype comes from a man in his 60s who had recovered from COVID-19. Here the CDR3 DNA reads TGCGCCAGCAGCAGGACAGGTATGAACACTGAAGCTTTCTTT. Its translation: CASSRTGMNTEAFF.